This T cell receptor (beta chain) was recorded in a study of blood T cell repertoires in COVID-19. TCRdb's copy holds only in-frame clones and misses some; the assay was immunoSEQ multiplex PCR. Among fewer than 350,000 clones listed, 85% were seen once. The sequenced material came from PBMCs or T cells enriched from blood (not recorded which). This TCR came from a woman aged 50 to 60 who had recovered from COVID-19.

The CDR3 region is CATSRDSLTYSGANVLTF. Written as DNA, the CDR3 is TGTGCCACCAGCAGAGATTCCCTGACTTACTCTGGGGCCAACGTCCTGACTTTC. The chain links TRBV15 to TRBJ2-6; D is ambiguous. CDR3 size: 18 residues. Germline V gives CDR1 LNHNV, CDR2 YYDKDF (reference sequence). V was clipped by 0 bases and J by 0 bases, with 12 bases between them.